This T cell receptor (beta chain) derives from a study of blood T cell repertoires in COVID-19. Turning to the study itself: There were acute and convalescent COVID-19 samples, and they came from the United States, Italy and Spain. PBMCs, B-cell-depleted T cells, or T cells were the source of the cDNA or gDNA that made up the material.

The CDR3 sequence is 15 residues long. Germline V gives CDR1 SGHTA, CDR2 FQGNSA. Between the trimmed V and J ends, which lost 1 base and 6 bases, there was a span of 14 bases. Authors' data handling: Cell counts per sample came from amplifying reference gene primers. TCRdb keeps only in-frame clones here, not all; method: immunoSEQ multiplex PCR. V and J calls and clone size follow that table, whereas D and trimming were derived from the DNA. In the table there are 280,000 or so clones, about 91% of which are singletons. The receptor was isolated from a woman aged 55-69 years with acute or convalescent COVID-19. What was sequenced was peripheral blood. The rearrangement uses TRBV7-2 and TRBJ2-3, with D tentatively TRBD2 (6 bases). CDR3: CASSLVGPGSDTQYF. Here the CDR3 DNA reads TGTGCCAGCAGCTTAGTCGGTCCCGGGAGTGATACGCAGTATTTT.